This is a list of T cell receptor beta chains from one sample in a study of cytomegalovirus exposure and HLA in healthy donors. Using immunoSEQ multiplex PCR, the repertoire was profiled, and TCRdb retains in-frame clones only, with some absent. The data show over 110,000 clones, around 78% seen once. Sequencing used PBMCs. Source of these receptors: a woman aged 40 to 49 in good health and CMV-seropositive. The CDR3 runs from the conserved cysteine through the conserved F or W. D genes are given only for firm matches. Some rows mark clone size as missing; the rest say once, few, many or name a class of expanded clone.

D gene: -; J gene: TRBJ2-7; clone size: -; V gene: TRBV15; CDR3 DNA: TGTGCCACCAGCAGGGACTCCCTCGGTTACGAGCAGTACTTC; CDR3 protein: CATSRDSLGYEQYF
D gene: -; J gene: TRBJ1-5; clone size: -; V gene: TRBV25-1; CDR3 DNA: TGTGCCAGCAGTGAGCAGGGAGGCCAGCCCCAGCATTTT; CDR3 protein: CASSEQGGQPQHF
D gene: -; J gene: TRBJ2-1; clone size: -; V gene: TRBV5-1; CDR3 DNA: TGCGCCAGCAGCGTAACCTTGAGGGGGTCGGTAGGTGATGAGCAGTTCTTC; CDR3 protein: CASSVTLRGSVGDEQFF
D gene: TRBD1; J gene: TRBJ1-1; clone size: -; V gene: TRBV30; CDR3 DNA: TGTGCCGGGGACAGGGCAAACACTGAAGCTTTCTTT; CDR3 protein: CAGDRANTEAFF
D gene: TRBD1; J gene: TRBJ1-4; clone size: -; V gene: TRBV28; CDR3 DNA: TGTGCCAGCAGTTTACCGGGACAGGGTTCCCCAACTAATGAAAAACTGTTTTTT; CDR3 protein: CASSLPGQGSPTNEKLFF
D gene: -; J gene: TRBJ2-7; clone size: -; V gene: TRBV6-1; CDR3 DNA: TGTGCCAGCAGGGGGAGACCGGACGATCGGTACGAGCAGTACTTC; CDR3 protein: CASRGRPDDRYEQYF
D gene: TRBD1; J gene: TRBJ2-1; clone size: few; V gene: TRBV6-6; CDR3 DNA: TGTGCCAGCAGCGGACAGGGGGCCTACAATGAGCAGTTCTTC; CDR3 protein: CASSGQGAYNEQFF
D gene: TRBD1; J gene: TRBJ1-2; clone size: -; V gene: TRBV28; CDR3 DNA: TGTGCCAGCAGGAGAACAGGGGAGCCCTATGGCTACACCTTC; CDR3 protein: CASRRTGEPYGYTF
D gene: TRBD1; J gene: TRBJ2-2; clone size: -; V gene: TRBV4-1; CDR3 DNA: TGCGCCAGCAGCCAAGCCCCGGGACAGGGTTACACCGGGGAGCTGTTTTTT; CDR3 protein: CASSQAPGQGYTGELFF
D gene: TRBD1; J gene: TRBJ2-3; clone size: -; V gene: TRBV4-1; CDR3 DNA: TGCGCCAGCAGCCCATGGGACAGGGCGGATACGCAGTATTTT; CDR3 protein: CASSPWDRADTQYF
D gene: -; J gene: TRBJ1-1; clone size: once; V gene: TRBV9; CDR3 DNA: TGTGCCAGCAGCTTGGACAGCCACACTGAAGCTTTCTTT; CDR3 protein: CASSLDSHTEAFF
D gene: -; J gene: TRBJ2-7; clone size: -; V gene: TRBV25-1; CDR3 DNA: TGTGCCAGCAGACCGACAGGACCTTACGAGCAGTACTTC; CDR3 protein: CASRPTGPYEQYF
D gene: -; J gene: TRBJ2-7; clone size: -; V gene: TRBV6-5; CDR3 DNA: TGTGCCAGCAGTTACTCCCTGGACAGCTCCTACGAGCAGTACTTC; CDR3 protein: CASSYSLDSSYEQYF
D gene: TRBD2; J gene: TRBJ2-1; clone size: -; V gene: TRBV5-1; CDR3 DNA: TGCGCCAGCAGCTTGGCCCCCTCGACTAGCGGGACATACAATGAGCAGTTCTTC; CDR3 protein: CASSLAPSTSGTYNEQFF
D gene: TRBD2; J gene: TRBJ2-7; clone size: -; V gene: TRBV6-1; CDR3 DNA: TGTGCCAGCAGTGAAGTCGGGACTAGCGGGAGGTACGAGCAGTACTTC; CDR3 protein: CASSEVGTSGRYEQYF
D gene: -; J gene: TRBJ1-1; clone size: -; V gene: TRBV29-1; CDR3 DNA: TGCAGCGTGGACAGATGGAACACTGAAGCTTTCTTT; CDR3 protein: CSVDRWNTEAFF
D gene: TRBD1; J gene: TRBJ2-2; clone size: -; V gene: TRBV5-1; CDR3 DNA: TGCGCCAGCAGCTTGGGACAGGGGGCGGTGGCCACCGGGGAGCTGTTTTTT; CDR3 protein: CASSLGQGAVATGELFF
D gene: -; J gene: TRBJ2-7; clone size: -; V gene: TRBV7-2; CDR3 DNA: TGTGCCAGCACCCCGGTCGGCGAGCAGTACTTC; CDR3 protein: CASTPVGEQYF
D gene: TRBD1; J gene: TRBJ2-1; clone size: -; V gene: TRBV29-1; CDR3 DNA: TGCAGCGTTGGAACAGGGGGCCTTTACAATGAGCAGTTCTTC; CDR3 protein: CSVGTGGLYNEQFF
D gene: -; J gene: TRBJ2-2; clone size: -; V gene: TRBV21-1; CDR3 DNA: TGTGCCAGCAGCAGCGTCCGGGCTCGGGGTCCGAACACCGGGGAGCTGTTTTTT; CDR3 protein: CASSSVRARGPNTGELFF
D gene: -; J gene: TRBJ2-2; clone size: -; V gene: TRBV5-1; CDR3 DNA: TGCGCCAGCAGAGAGGGCACCGGGGAGCTGTTTTTT; CDR3 protein: CASREGTGELFF
D gene: -; J gene: TRBJ2-7; clone size: -; V gene: TRBV6-1; CDR3 DNA: TGTGCCAGCAGTGTTAGTGGGACAGAGTTTCGGCGGGGTGAATCCTACGAGCAGTACTTC; CDR3 protein: CASSVSGTEFRRGESYEQYF
D gene: TRBD1; J gene: TRBJ2-5; clone size: -; V gene: TRBV19; CDR3 DNA: TGTGCCAGTAGGGGCGTGGGACAGGGGGAAGAGACCCAGTACTTC; CDR3 protein: CASRGVGQGEETQYF
D gene: -; J gene: TRBJ2-5; clone size: once; V gene: TRBV30; CDR3 DNA: TGTGCCTGGAGTACTGCTAGCAAGGGGACCCAGTACTTC; CDR3 protein: CAWSTASKGTQYF
D gene: -; J gene: TRBJ2-5; clone size: -; V gene: TRBV14; CDR3 DNA: TGTGCCAGCAGCCCCCTTGGTTCTAATCGCGGAGAGACCCAGTACTTC; CDR3 protein: CASSPLGSNRGETQYF
D gene: TRBD1; J gene: TRBJ1-2; clone size: -; V gene: TRBV11-1; CDR3 DNA: TGTGCCAGCAGCCCCCTGGGACAGGGGAACGGTGGCTACACCTTC; CDR3 protein: CASSPLGQGNGGYTF
D gene: -; J gene: TRBJ2-5; clone size: -; V gene: TRBV4-1; CDR3 DNA: TGCGCCAGCAGCCTCAGGGAAGGGGGAGGGCAAGAGACCCAGTACTTC; CDR3 protein: CASSLREGGGQETQYF
D gene: -; J gene: TRBJ2-3; clone size: -; V gene: TRBV7-2; CDR3 DNA: TGTGCCAGCAGCTTAGTCATACGGGAGTCCCAGTATTTT; CDR3 protein: CASSLVIRESQYF
D gene: TRBD1; J gene: TRBJ1-5; clone size: -; V gene: TRBV7-9; CDR3 DNA: TGTGCCAGCAGCTTAGGGCAGGGGGCAAATCAGCCCCAGCATTTT; CDR3 protein: CASSLGQGANQPQHF
D gene: -; J gene: TRBJ2-5; clone size: -; V gene: TRBV19; CDR3 DNA: TGTGCCAGTAGTACCCCGACAGCCGGGACACCCAATGGGACCCAGTACTTC; CDR3 protein: CASSTPTAGTPNGTQYF
D gene: TRBD1; J gene: TRBJ2-5; clone size: -; V gene: TRBV6-5; CDR3 DNA: TGTGCCAGCAGTTACGGGGCACAGGGGGAGACCCAGTACTTC; CDR3 protein: CASSYGAQGETQYF
D gene: TRBD2; J gene: TRBJ2-5; clone size: once; V gene: TRBV18; CDR3 DNA: TGTGCCAGCTCACCATCTCGCGGGAGCGCCGAGACCCAGTACTTC; CDR3 protein: CASSPSRGSAETQYF
D gene: TRBD1; J gene: TRBJ1-2; clone size: -; V gene: TRBV16; CDR3 DNA: TGTGCCAGCAGCCAAAGGCCCCGACAGGGTGAGGGTGGCTACACCTTC; CDR3 protein: CASSQRPRQGEGGYTF
D gene: TRBD2; J gene: TRBJ2-7; clone size: few; V gene: TRBV5-1; CDR3 DNA: TGCGCCAGCAGCTTGGCTGGACTAGCGAGCTCCTACGAGCAGTACTTC; CDR3 protein: CASSLAGLASSYEQYF
D gene: -; J gene: TRBJ2-4; clone size: -; V gene: TRBV4-1; CDR3 DNA: TGCGCCAGCAGCCAAGAGTTGGGGGAGGTAAACATTCAGTACTTC; CDR3 protein: CASSQELGEVNIQYF
D gene: TRBD2; J gene: TRBJ2-7; clone size: -; V gene: TRBV19; CDR3 DNA: TGTGCCAGTAGCACTAGCGGGAGCTCCTACGAGCAGTACTTC; CDR3 protein: CASSTSGSSYEQYF
D gene: -; J gene: TRBJ1-2; clone size: few; V gene: TRBV12-5; CDR3 DNA: TGTGCTAGTGGCGCAAATACACCTTCCCATGGCTACACCTTC; CDR3 protein: CASGANTPSHGYTF
D gene: -; J gene: TRBJ2-5; clone size: -; V gene: TRBV4-2; CDR3 DNA: TGTGCCAGCAGCCAAGGAGGGGGTAGGGGGGAGACCCAGTACTTC; CDR3 protein: CASSQGGGRGETQYF
D gene: TRBD1; J gene: TRBJ2-5; clone size: -; V gene: TRBV11-2; CDR3 DNA: TGTGCCAGCAGCCGAGACAGGGAAGAGACCCAGTACTTC; CDR3 protein: CASSRDREETQYF
D gene: -; J gene: TRBJ2-4; clone size: -; V gene: TRBV11-3; CDR3 DNA: TGTGCCAGCAGCCAGGGTTACATTCAGTACTTC; CDR3 protein: CASSQGYIQYF